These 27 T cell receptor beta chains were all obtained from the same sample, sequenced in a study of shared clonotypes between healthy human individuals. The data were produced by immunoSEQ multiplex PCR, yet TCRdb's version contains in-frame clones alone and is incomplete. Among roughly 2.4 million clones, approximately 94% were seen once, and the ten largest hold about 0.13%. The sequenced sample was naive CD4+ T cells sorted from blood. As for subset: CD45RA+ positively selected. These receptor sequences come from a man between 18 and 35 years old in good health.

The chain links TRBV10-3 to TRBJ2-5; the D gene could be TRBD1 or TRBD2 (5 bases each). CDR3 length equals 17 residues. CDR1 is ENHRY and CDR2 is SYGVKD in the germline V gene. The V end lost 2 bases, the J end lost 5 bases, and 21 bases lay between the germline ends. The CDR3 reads CAISEIAWDGAVETQYF. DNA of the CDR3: TGTGCCATCAGTGAGATCGCCTGGGACGGGGCTGTGGAGACCCAGTACTTC.

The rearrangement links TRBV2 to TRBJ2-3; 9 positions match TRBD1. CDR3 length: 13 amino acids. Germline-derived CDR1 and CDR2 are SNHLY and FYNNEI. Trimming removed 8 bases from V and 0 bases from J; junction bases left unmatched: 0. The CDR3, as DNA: TGTGCCAGCGGGACAGGGAGCACAGATACGCAGTATTTT. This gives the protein CASGTGSTDTQYF.

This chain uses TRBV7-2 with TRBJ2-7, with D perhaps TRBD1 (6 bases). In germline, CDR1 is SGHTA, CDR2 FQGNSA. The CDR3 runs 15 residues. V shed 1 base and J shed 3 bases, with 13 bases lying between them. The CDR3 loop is CASSLDRANYYEQYF. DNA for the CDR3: TGTGCCAGCAGCTTAGACAGGGCCAATTACTACGAGCAGTACTTC.

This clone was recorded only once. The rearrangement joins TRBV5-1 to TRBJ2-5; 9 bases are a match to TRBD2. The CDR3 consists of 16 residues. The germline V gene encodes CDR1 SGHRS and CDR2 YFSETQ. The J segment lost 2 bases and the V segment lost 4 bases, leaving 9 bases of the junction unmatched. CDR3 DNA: TGCGCCAGCAGCCCTGCGACTAGCGGTGGGCAAGAGACCCAGTACTTC. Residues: CASSPATSGGQETQYF.

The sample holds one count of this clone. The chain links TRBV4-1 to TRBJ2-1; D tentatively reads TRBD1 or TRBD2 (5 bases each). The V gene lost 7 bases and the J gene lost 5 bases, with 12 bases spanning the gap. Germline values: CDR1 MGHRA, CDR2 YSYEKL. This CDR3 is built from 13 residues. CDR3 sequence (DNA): TGCGCCAGCAAGGGGACCGGGGACAATGAGCAGTTCTTC. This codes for CASKGTGDNEQFF.

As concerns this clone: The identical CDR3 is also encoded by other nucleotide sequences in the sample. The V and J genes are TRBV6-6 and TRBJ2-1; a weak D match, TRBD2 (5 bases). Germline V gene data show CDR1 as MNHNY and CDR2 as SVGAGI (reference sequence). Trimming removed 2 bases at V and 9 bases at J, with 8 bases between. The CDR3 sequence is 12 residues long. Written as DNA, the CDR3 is TGTGCCAGCAGTTACGGTGGGAGTGAGCAGTTCTTC. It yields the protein CASSYGGSEQFF.

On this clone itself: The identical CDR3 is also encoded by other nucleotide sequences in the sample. This chain's CDR3 is CASSRGSVETQYF. DNA of the CDR3: TGTGCCAGCAGCCGGGGGTCGGTGGAGACCCAGTACTTC. The chain recombines TRBV6-5 with TRBJ2-5; possibly TRBD2 for D (6 bases). Germline-derived CDR1 and CDR2 are MNHEY and SVGAGI. Deletions cut 6 bases from V and 5 bases from J, with 13 bases between. CDR3 length: 13 amino acids.

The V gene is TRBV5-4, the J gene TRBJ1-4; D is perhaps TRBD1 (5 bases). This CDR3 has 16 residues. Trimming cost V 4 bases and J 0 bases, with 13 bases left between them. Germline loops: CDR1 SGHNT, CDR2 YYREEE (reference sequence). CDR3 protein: CASSPGPQATNEKLFF. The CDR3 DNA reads TGTGCCAGCAGCCCGGGACCCCAGGCAACTAATGAAAAACTGTTTTTT.

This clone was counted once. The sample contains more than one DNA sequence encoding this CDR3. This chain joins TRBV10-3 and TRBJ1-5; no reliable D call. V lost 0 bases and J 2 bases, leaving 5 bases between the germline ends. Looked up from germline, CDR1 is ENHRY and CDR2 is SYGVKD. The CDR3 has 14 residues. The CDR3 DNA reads TGTGCCATCAGTGAGTCGACGGGCAATCAGCCCCAGCATTTT. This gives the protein CAISESTGNQPQHF.

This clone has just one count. DNA of the CDR3: TGCGCCAGCAGCCAAGATCCGGGACTAGCGGGAGTAACCGGGGAGCTGTTTTTT. This gives the protein CASSQDPGLAGVTGELFF. The rearrangement uses TRBV4-1 and TRBJ2-2; TRBD2 aligns across 14 bases. This CDR3 is built from 18 residues. Per the germline V gene, CDR1 is MGHRA and CDR2 is YSYEKL. The junction had 5 bases not matched to a gene; V was cut back by 0 bases and J by 5 bases.

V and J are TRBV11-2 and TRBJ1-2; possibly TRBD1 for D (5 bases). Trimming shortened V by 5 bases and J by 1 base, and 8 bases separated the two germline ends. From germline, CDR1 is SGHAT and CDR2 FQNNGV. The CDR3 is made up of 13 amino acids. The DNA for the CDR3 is TGTGCCAGCAGCCCGACAGATAACTATGGCTACACCTTC. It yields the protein CASSPTDNYGYTF.

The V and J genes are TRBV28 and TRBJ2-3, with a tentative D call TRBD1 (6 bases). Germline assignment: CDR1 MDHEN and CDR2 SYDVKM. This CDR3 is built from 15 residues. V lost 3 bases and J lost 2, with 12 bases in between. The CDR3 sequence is CASSFIGQLTDTQYF. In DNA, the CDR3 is TGTGCCAGCAGTTTTATCGGACAGCTCACAGATACGCAGTATTTT. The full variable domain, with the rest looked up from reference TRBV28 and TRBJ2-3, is DVKVTQSSRYLVKRTGEKVFLECVQDMDHENMFWYRQDPGLGLRLIYFSYDVKMKEKGDIPEGYSVSREKKERFSLILESASTNQTSMYLCASSFIGQLTDTQYFGPGTRLTVL.

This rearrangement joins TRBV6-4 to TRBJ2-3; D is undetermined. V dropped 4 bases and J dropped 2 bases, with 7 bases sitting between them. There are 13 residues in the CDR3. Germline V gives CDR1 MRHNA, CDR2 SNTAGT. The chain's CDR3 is CASSVTVTDTQYF. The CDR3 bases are TGTGCCAGCAGTGTTACCGTCACAGATACGCAGTATTTT.

The CDR3 DNA is TGTGCCAGCAGCCCGTACCTACTAGCAGTGGAGACCCAGTACTTC. Amino acids: CASSPYLLAVETQYF. The chain employs TRBV9 and TRBJ2-5, with D maybe TRBD2 (6 bases). V was shortened by 4 bases and J by 5 bases, with 18 bases between the two germline ends. The CDR3 consists of 15 residues. Germline CDR1 SGDLS, CDR2 YYNGEE. Filled out from reference TRBV9 and TRBJ2-5, the complete variable domain reads DSGVTQTPKHLITATGQRVTLRCSPRSGDLSVYWYQQSLDQGLQFLIQYYNGEERAKGNILERFSAQQFPDLHSELNLSSLELGDSALYFCASSPYLLAVETQYFGPGTRLLVL.

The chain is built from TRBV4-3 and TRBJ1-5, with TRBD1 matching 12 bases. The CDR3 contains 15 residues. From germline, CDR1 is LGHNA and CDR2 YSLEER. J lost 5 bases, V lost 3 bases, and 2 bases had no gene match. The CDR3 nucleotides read TGCGCCAGCAGCCAGGGACAGGGGGCCCATCAGCCCCAGCATTTT. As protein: CASSQGQGAHQPQHF.

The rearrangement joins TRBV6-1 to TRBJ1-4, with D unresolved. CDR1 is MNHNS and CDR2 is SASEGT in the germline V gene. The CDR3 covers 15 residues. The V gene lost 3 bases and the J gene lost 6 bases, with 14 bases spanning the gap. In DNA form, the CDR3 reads TGTGCCAGCAGTGATGCCTGGGCGTCGGATGAAAAACTGTTTTTT. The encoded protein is CASSDAWASDEKLFF.

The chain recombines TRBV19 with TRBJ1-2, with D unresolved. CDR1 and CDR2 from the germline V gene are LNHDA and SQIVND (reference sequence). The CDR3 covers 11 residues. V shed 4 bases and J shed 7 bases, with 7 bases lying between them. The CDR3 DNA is TGTGCCAGTAGTAGAGGGTTTGGCTACACCTTC. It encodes CASSRGFGYTF. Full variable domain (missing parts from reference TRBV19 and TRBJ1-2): DGGITQSPKYLFRKEGQNVTLSCEQNLNHDAMYWYRQDPGQGLRLIYYSQIVNDFQKGDIAEGYSVSREKKESFPLTVTSAQKNPTAFYLCASSRGFGYTFGSGTRLTVV.

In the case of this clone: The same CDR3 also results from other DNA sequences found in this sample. The CDR3 DNA sequence: TGTGCCAGCAGCTTAGTGGCAGGCTTCTACAATGAGCAGTTCTTC. It is translated as CASSLVAGFYNEQFF. The chain carries TRBV7-2 and TRBJ2-1; D unresolved. There are 15 residues in the CDR3. Trimming shortened V by 1 base and J by 3 bases, and 10 bases separated the two germline ends. Germline lookup yields CDR1 SGHTA and CDR2 FQGNSA.

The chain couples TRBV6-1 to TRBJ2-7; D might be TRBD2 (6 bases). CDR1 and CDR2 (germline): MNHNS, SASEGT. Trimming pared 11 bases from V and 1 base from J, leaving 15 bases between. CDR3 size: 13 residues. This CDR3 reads CAPSRAGSYEQYF. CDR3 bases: TGTGCCCCTAGTCGGGCGGGGTCCTACGAGCAGTACTTC.

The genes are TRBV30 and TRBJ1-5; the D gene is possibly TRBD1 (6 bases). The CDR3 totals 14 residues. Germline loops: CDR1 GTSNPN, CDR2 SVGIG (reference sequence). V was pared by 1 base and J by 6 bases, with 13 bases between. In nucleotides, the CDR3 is TGTGCCTGGAGTGAACAGGGATCGGCTCAGCCCCAGCATTTT. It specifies CAWSEQGSAQPQHF.

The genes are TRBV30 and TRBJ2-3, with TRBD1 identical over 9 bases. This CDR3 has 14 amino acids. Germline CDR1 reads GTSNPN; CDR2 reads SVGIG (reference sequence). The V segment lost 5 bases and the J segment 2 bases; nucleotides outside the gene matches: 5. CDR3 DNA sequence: TGTGCCTGGGACACAGGGGGCTCCACAGATACGCAGTATTTT. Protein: CAWDTGGSTDTQYF.

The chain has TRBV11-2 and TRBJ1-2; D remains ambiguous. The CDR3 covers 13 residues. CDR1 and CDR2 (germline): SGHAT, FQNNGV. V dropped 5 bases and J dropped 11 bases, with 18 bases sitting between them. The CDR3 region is CASSPGDSEGYTF. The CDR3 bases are TGTGCCAGCAGCCCGGGAGATTCTGAGGGTTACACCTTC.

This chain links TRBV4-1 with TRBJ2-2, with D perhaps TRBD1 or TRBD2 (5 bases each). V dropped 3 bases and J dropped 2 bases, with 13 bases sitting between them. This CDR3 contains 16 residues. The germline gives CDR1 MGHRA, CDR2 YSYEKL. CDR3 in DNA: TGCGCCAGCAGCCAGCGAGGGGATTTAAACACCGGGGAGCTGTTTTTT. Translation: CASSQRGDLNTGELFF.

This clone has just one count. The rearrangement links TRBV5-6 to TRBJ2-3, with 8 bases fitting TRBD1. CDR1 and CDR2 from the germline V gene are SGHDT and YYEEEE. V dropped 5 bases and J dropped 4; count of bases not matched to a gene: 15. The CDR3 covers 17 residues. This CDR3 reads CASSFLLPGGNPDTQYF. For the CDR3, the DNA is TGTGCCAGCAGTTTCCTCCTCCCAGGGGGCAACCCAGATACGCAGTATTTT.

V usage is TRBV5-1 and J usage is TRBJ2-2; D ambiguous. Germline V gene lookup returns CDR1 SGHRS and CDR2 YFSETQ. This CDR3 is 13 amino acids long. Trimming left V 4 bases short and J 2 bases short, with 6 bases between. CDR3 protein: CASSQENTGELFF. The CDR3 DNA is TGCGCCAGCAGCCAGGAAAACACCGGGGAGCTGTTTTTT.

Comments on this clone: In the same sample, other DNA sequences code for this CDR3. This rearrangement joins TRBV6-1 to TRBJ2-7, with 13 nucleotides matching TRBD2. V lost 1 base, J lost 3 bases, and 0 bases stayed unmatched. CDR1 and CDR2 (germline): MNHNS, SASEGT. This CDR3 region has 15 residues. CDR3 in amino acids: CASSEGLAGGYEQYF. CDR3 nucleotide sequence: TGTGCCAGCAGTGAAGGACTAGCGGGAGGCTACGAGCAGTACTTC.

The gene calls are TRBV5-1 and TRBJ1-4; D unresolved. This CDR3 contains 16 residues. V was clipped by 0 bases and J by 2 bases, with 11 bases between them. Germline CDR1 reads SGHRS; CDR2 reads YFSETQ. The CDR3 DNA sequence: TGCGCCAGCAGCTTGGCCGAGGGTGGCACTAATGAAAAACTGTTTTTT. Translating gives CASSLAEGGTNEKLFF.